A selection of T cell receptor beta chains follows, all from one sample in a study of cytomegalovirus exposure and HLA in healthy donors. TCRdb's table, derived via immunoSEQ multiplex PCR, lists solely in-frame clones and lacks some. The table has roughly 80,000 clones, about four fifths seen once. Sequencing was done on a sample of PBMCs. These receptors originate from a woman aged 25 to 45 in good health and CMV-seronegative. The CDR3 runs from the conserved cysteine through the conserved F or W. Fields, in order: clone size, D gene, V gene, J gene, CDR3 DNA, CDR3 protein. A D gene is named only where the DNA matches it firmly. Clone size is not always given. Where it is, it says once, few, many or a class for expanded clones.

abundance: NA; d_gene: TRBD1; v_gene: TRBV5-6; j_gene: TRBJ2-1; CDR3nt: TGTGCCAGCGGTGGGACAGGGGGTGCGAGTGAGCAGTTCTTC; CDR3aa: CASGGTGGASEQFF
abundance: once; d_gene: TRBD2; v_gene: TRBV15; j_gene: TRBJ2-1; CDR3nt: TGTGCCACCAGCAGAGAAATTTCGGGGAGGGCTGGGTTCTTC; CDR3aa: CATSREISGRAGFF
abundance: NA; d_gene: NA; v_gene: TRBV19; j_gene: TRBJ1-2; CDR3nt: TGTGCCAGTAGTCCGGCTAACTATGGCTACACCTTC; CDR3aa: CASSPANYGYTF
abundance: NA; d_gene: NA; v_gene: TRBV5-1; j_gene: TRBJ2-1; CDR3nt: TGCGCCAGCAGCTCCTCCAAAGGGGATGAGCAGTTCTTC; CDR3aa: CASSSSKGDEQFF
abundance: NA; d_gene: TRBD1; v_gene: TRBV4-2; j_gene: TRBJ2-2; CDR3nt: TGTGCCAGCAGCTCCCGCGGGACAGGGACGAACACCGGGGAGCTGTTTTTT; CDR3aa: CASSSRGTGTNTGELFF
abundance: NA; d_gene: TRBD1; v_gene: TRBV19; j_gene: TRBJ1-4; CDR3nt: TGTGCCAGTAGCCCCCCCGCGGGACAGGGGGTAGTGGATGAAAAACTGTTTTTT; CDR3aa: CASSPPAGQGVVDEKLFF
abundance: NA; d_gene: NA; v_gene: TRBV4-1; j_gene: TRBJ1-1; CDR3nt: TGCGCCAGCAGCCAAGATAGGAGTTATGACACTGAAGCTTTCTTT; CDR3aa: CASSQDRSYDTEAFF
abundance: once; d_gene: NA; v_gene: TRBV18; j_gene: TRBJ2-5; CDR3nt: TGTGCCAGCTCACCACAGGGACAACAGCAGTACTTC; CDR3aa: CASSPQGQQQYF
abundance: once; d_gene: TRBD1; v_gene: TRBV28; j_gene: TRBJ1-2; CDR3nt: TGTGCCAGCAGCGCCATTGGTAAACCGGGACAGGGAAGTGGCTACACCTTC; CDR3aa: CASSAIGKPGQGSGYTF
abundance: NA; d_gene: NA; v_gene: TRBV7-2; j_gene: TRBJ2-1; CDR3nt: TGTGCCAGCAGCTTAGGAGGAGGCGGGGACTCCTACAATGAGCAGTTCTTC; CDR3aa: CASSLGGGGDSYNEQFF
abundance: NA; d_gene: TRBD2; v_gene: TRBV13; j_gene: TRBJ2-1; CDR3nt: TGTGCCAGCAGCGCGGGACTAGCCAATGAGCAGTTCTTC; CDR3aa: CASSAGLANEQFF
abundance: NA; d_gene: NA; v_gene: TRBV10-3; j_gene: TRBJ2-5; CDR3nt: TGTGCCATCAGTAAAGCGCAAGAGACCCAGTACTTC; CDR3aa: CAISKAQETQYF
abundance: NA; d_gene: NA; v_gene: TRBV19; j_gene: TRBJ1-2; CDR3nt: TGTGCCAGTAGTAAAAGCGGCAGCGTGGGCTATGGCTACACCTTC; CDR3aa: CASSKSGSVGYGYTF
abundance: NA; d_gene: NA; v_gene: TRBV18; j_gene: TRBJ1-2; CDR3nt: TGTGCCAGCTCACCAACAAATAACTATGGCTACACCTTC; CDR3aa: CASSPTNNYGYTF
abundance: few; d_gene: NA; v_gene: TRBV2; j_gene: TRBJ1-1; CDR3nt: TGTGCCAGCATCCCCAGGGCTCTTGGGACTGAAGCTTTCTTT; CDR3aa: CASIPRALGTEAFF
abundance: NA; d_gene: TRBD2; v_gene: TRBV10-3; j_gene: TRBJ2-1; CDR3nt: TGTGCCATCAGACCGCTAGCGGGAGTGGGCCATGAGCAGTTCTTC; CDR3aa: CAIRPLAGVGHEQFF
abundance: NA; d_gene: NA; v_gene: TRBV6-5; j_gene: TRBJ2-3; CDR3nt: TGTGCCAGCAGTTACTTTAGCTCTTCTAGCACAGATACGCAGTATTTT; CDR3aa: CASSYFSSSSTDTQYF
abundance: NA; d_gene: TRBD1; v_gene: TRBV7-2; j_gene: TRBJ1-6; CDR3nt: TGTGCCAGCAGCTTTCGACTACAGGGGAATTCACCCCTCCACTTT; CDR3aa: CASSFRLQGNSPLHF
abundance: NA; d_gene: NA; v_gene: TRBV2; j_gene: TRBJ2-3; CDR3nt: TGTGCCAGCAGTGTCCTTCCGGGGTCGGGTACGCAGTATTTT; CDR3aa: CASSVLPGSGTQYF
abundance: NA; d_gene: TRBD2; v_gene: TRBV7-6; j_gene: TRBJ2-4; CDR3nt: TGTGCCAGCAGCCCACTAGCGGGAGTTATTTCCAAAAACATTCAGTACTTC; CDR3aa: CASSPLAGVISKNIQYF
abundance: NA; d_gene: NA; v_gene: TRBV9; j_gene: TRBJ2-4; CDR3nt: TGTGCCAGCAGCGCCCGAGGGGACACCCTAGGGAAAAACATTCAGTACTTC; CDR3aa: CASSARGDTLGKNIQYF
abundance: once; d_gene: NA; v_gene: TRBV5-1; j_gene: TRBJ1-4; CDR3nt: TGCGCCAGCAGCTTGGACCCCAACAGGGTTGAAAAACTGTTTTTT; CDR3aa: CASSLDPNRVEKLFF
abundance: once; d_gene: TRBD1; v_gene: TRBV6-5; j_gene: TRBJ2-1; CDR3nt: TGTGCCAGCAGTTGGGCCGGGACAGGGGACAATGAGCAGTTCTTC; CDR3aa: CASSWAGTGDNEQFF
abundance: few; d_gene: NA; v_gene: TRBV5-6; j_gene: TRBJ2-7; CDR3nt: TGTGCCAGCAGCTTAATCCTTAGCGGACCCTACGAGCAGTACTTC; CDR3aa: CASSLILSGPYEQYF
abundance: NA; d_gene: NA; v_gene: TRBV21-1; j_gene: TRBJ1-1; CDR3nt: TGTGCCAGCAGTTTACGGGGTCCTAACACTGAAGCTTTCTTT; CDR3aa: CASSLRGPNTEAFF
abundance: few; d_gene: TRBD2; v_gene: TRBV11-3; j_gene: TRBJ2-3; CDR3nt: TGTGCCAGCAGCCCTTCCCTGACTAGCGGGAGCCCAGATACGCAGTATTTT; CDR3aa: CASSPSLTSGSPDTQYF
abundance: NA; d_gene: NA; v_gene: TRBV14; j_gene: TRBJ2-1; CDR3nt: TGTGCCAGCAGCCAAAATAATCGGAGCTCCTACAATGAGCAGTTCTTC; CDR3aa: CASSQNNRSSYNEQFF
abundance: few; d_gene: TRBD2; v_gene: TRBV14; j_gene: TRBJ2-7; CDR3nt: TGTGCCAGCAGCCTCTCTAGCGGCTCCTACGAGCAGTACTTC; CDR3aa: CASSLSSGSYEQYF
abundance: NA; d_gene: TRBD2; v_gene: TRBV6-1; j_gene: TRBJ2-5; CDR3nt: TGTGCCAGCAGGCGGGAGCTCCGGGAGACCCAGTACTTC; CDR3aa: CASRRELRETQYF
abundance: NA; d_gene: NA; v_gene: TRBV7-8; j_gene: TRBJ1-2; CDR3nt: TGTGCCAGCAGCTTAGCTCCCGCAGCTAACTATGGCTACACCTTC; CDR3aa: CASSLAPAANYGYTF
abundance: NA; d_gene: NA; v_gene: TRBV5-1; j_gene: TRBJ2-1; CDR3nt: TGCGCCAGCAGCTTGACCGAGACTAGCTACAATGAGCAGTTCTTC; CDR3aa: CASSLTETSYNEQFF
abundance: NA; d_gene: NA; v_gene: TRBV7-3; j_gene: TRBJ2-5; CDR3nt: TGTGCCAGCAGCTTAAGGGGCAACCAAGAGACCCAGTACTTC; CDR3aa: CASSLRGNQETQYF
abundance: NA; d_gene: TRBD1; v_gene: TRBV18; j_gene: TRBJ1-3; CDR3nt: TGTGCCAGCTCAAAGGGACAGGGCCCTGGAAACACCATATATTTT; CDR3aa: CASSKGQGPGNTIYF
abundance: NA; d_gene: TRBD2; v_gene: TRBV4-2; j_gene: TRBJ2-7; CDR3nt: TGTGCCAGCAGCCCCCCGGGGGGGGGACTAGCGGGAGATTTCTACGAGCAGTACTTC; CDR3aa: CASSPPGGGLAGDFYEQYF
abundance: NA; d_gene: NA; v_gene: TRBV6-1; j_gene: TRBJ1-3; CDR3nt: TGTGCCAGCAGTGAGAGACAGTCCGCTTCCGGAAACACCATATATTTT; CDR3aa: CASSERQSASGNTIYF